One sample yielded the 29 T cell receptor beta chains listed below, sequenced in a study of control samples from healthy donors and cancer patients. Assay used: immunoSEQ multiplex PCR; TCRdb lists only in-frame clones, some missing. The sample carries around 180,000 clones, 70% to 90% recorded once. The specimen sequenced was blood. Source of these receptors: a woman in her thirties in good health.

The V and J genes are TRBV6-5 and TRBJ1-6, with D possibly matching TRBD1 (5 bases). CDR3 length: 14 amino acids. With 9 bases removed from V and 6 bases from J, the gap between germline ends came to 15 bases. Germline-derived CDR1 and CDR2 are MNHEY and SVGAGI. DNA for the CDR3: TGTGCCAGTCAGACACTGAGGGGTAATTCACCCCTCCACTTT. Amino acid sequence: CASQTLRGNSPLHF.

This chain connects TRBV7-9 to TRBJ2-1; maybe TRBD2 (7 bases). Germline V gene lookup returns CDR1 SEHNR and CDR2 FQNEAQ (reference sequence). Trimming removed 1 base at V and 1 base at J, with 17 bases between. The CDR3 covers 18 residues. CDR3 sequence: CASSLDGGGAPSYNEQFF. The CDR3, as DNA: TGTGCCAGCAGCTTAGACGGAGGGGGGGCCCCTTCCTACAATGAGCAGTTCTTC.

This chain joins TRBV18 and TRBJ2-2; D call uncertain. Trimming took 5 bases from V and 7 from J, leaving 17 bases between them. The CDR3 consists of 15 residues. Germline values: CDR1 KGHSH, CDR2 LQKENI. The chain's CDR3 is CASSILTPRSGELFF. CDR3 bases: TGTGCCAGCTCAATACTGACGCCTAGGAGCGGGGAGCTGTTTTTT.

This sequence joins TRBV2 and TRBJ2-7; a possible D gene is TRBD2 (7 bases). CDR3 length equals 15 residues. Germline CDR1 reads SNHLY; CDR2 reads FYNNEI. Between the trimmed V and J ends, which lost 1 base and 4 bases, there was a span of 14 bases. The DNA for the CDR3 is TGTGCCAGCAGTGAAGACGCGGGGGCAAGTTACGAGCAGTACTTC. It specifies CASSEDAGASYEQYF.

This chain joins TRBV11-2 and TRBJ2-3; D is uncertain. This CDR3 region has 17 residues. CDR1 and CDR2 (germline): SGHAT, FQNNGV. Trimming cost V 0 bases and J 0 bases, with 13 bases left between them. This CDR3 reads CASSLERMRRSTDTQYF. DNA of the CDR3: TGTGCCAGCAGCTTAGAGAGAATGCGGAGAAGCACAGATACGCAGTATTTT.

This clone was seen a few times. The genes are TRBV11-1 and TRBJ2-1; the D is unclear. V lost 1 base to trimming and J lost 4 bases, with 5 bases between them. This CDR3 is built from 13 residues. Looked up from germline, CDR1 is SGHAT and CDR2 is FQDESV (reference sequence). The CDR3 DNA follows: TGTGCCAGCAGCTTAGTGGAGTACAATGAGCAGTTCTTC. Encoded protein: CASSLVEYNEQFF.

This clone is a singleton in its sample. The V gene is TRBV6-4, the J gene TRBJ1-6; possible D gene TRBD1, 5 bases. Trimming took off 4 bases at V and 6 bases at J, with 13 bases between the two ends. Germline V gene sequence: CDR1 MRHNA, CDR2 SNTAGT. The CDR3 length is 15 residues. CDR3 in DNA: TGTGCCAGCAGTGCAAGGGGCCAAGTTAATTCACCCCTCCACTTT. The encoded protein is CASSARGQVNSPLHF.

This chain's CDR3 is CASSFLAGELFF. The CDR3 region has the DNA TGTGCCAGCAGTTTTCTCGCCGGGGAGCTGTTTTTT. V usage is TRBV28 and J usage is TRBJ2-2; D unresolved. This CDR3 comprises 12 residues. Germline V lookup: CDR1 MDHEN, CDR2 SYDVKM. Trimming left V 3 bases short and J 6 bases short, with 5 bases between.

The V call is TRBV11-2, the J call TRBJ2-2, with TRBD2 identical over 12 bases. With V trimmed by 4 bases and J by 5 bases, 5 bases remained unmatched. CDR3 length equals 16 residues. CDR1 is SGHAT, CDR2 FQNNGV, per germline. DNA of the CDR3: TGTGCCAGCAGCTCACTAGCGGGGGGCCCGACCGGGGAGCTGTTTTTT. Protein: CASSSLAGGPTGELFF.

This clone has a single count. This chain links TRBV15 with TRBJ2-5; D gene unclear. The germline V gene has CDR1 LNHNV and CDR2 YYDKDF (reference sequence). The CDR3 extends over 12 amino acids. V lost 5 bases and J lost 7, with 11 bases in between. This CDR3 reads CATSQLRPTQYF. CDR3 nucleotide sequence: TGTGCCACCAGCCAATTAAGGCCGACCCAGTACTTC. The variable domain in full, completed from reference TRBV15 and TRBJ2-5, reads DAMVIQNPRYQVTQFGKPVTLSCSQTLNHNVMYWYQQKSSQAPKLLFHYYDKDFNNEADTPDNFQSRRPNTSFCFLDIRSPGLGDTAMYLCATSQLRPTQYFGPGTRLLVL.

The J gene is TRBJ2-2, the V gene TRBV6-5; possibly TRBD2 for D (5 bases). CDR1 and CDR2 (germline): MNHEY, SVGAGI. V was trimmed by 10 bases and J by 2 bases, leaving 17 bases between them. The CDR3 totals 15 residues. CDR3 in amino acids: CATQRAYRNTGELFF. CDR3 sequence (DNA): TGTGCCACCCAGAGGGCGTATAGAAACACCGGGGAGCTGTTTTTT.

The chain combines TRBV7-2 with TRBJ1-3; D remains unclear. Trimming removed 5 bases from V and 5 bases from J, with 10 bases in between. CDR1 and CDR2 (germline): SGHTA, FQGNSA. This CDR3 region has 13 residues. CDR3 DNA sequence: TGTGCCAGCAGCCCTGGACGGAGAAACACCATATATTTT. Its protein is CASSPGRRNTIYF.

The chain links TRBV27 to TRBJ2-3; 12 bases match TRBD2. This CDR3 has 16 residues. V lost 6 bases and J lost 3; bases outside the gene matches: 7. Per the germline V gene, CDR1 is MNHEY and CDR2 is SMNVEV (reference sequence). The CDR3 region has the DNA TGTGCCAGCAGGCTTCTAGCGGGAGGGCCAACAGATACGCAGTATTTT. Amino acid sequence: CASRLLAGGPTDTQYF.

This clone was picked up one time. The chain joins TRBV2 to TRBJ2-3; D perhaps matches TRBD1 (6 bases). CDR3 size: 15 residues. Trimming left V 6 bases short and J 2 bases short, with 15 bases between. Germline assignment: CDR1 SNHLY and CDR2 FYNNEI. The CDR3 loop reads CASSPTGTLTDTQYF. CDR3 sequence (DNA): TGTGCCAGCAGCCCCACAGGGACCCTCACAGATACGCAGTATTTT.

The chain uses TRBV7-6 and TRBJ2-3; 7 nucleotides line up with TRBD2. The CDR3 runs 16 residues. The germline CDR1 and CDR2 sequences are SGHVS and FNYEAQ. Trimming took 3 bases from V and 2 from J; bases not matched to a gene: 8. For the CDR3, the DNA is TGTGCCAGCAGCTTTTCTCGCGGGAGAACCACAGATACGCAGTATTTT. It is translated as CASSFSRGRTTDTQYF.

The rearrangement links TRBV28 to TRBJ2-3; maybe TRBD1 (5 bases). The CDR3 loop spans 16 amino acids. Germline V gives CDR1 MDHEN, CDR2 SYDVKM. V was pared by 8 bases and J by 5 bases, with 23 bases between. For the CDR3, the DNA is TGTGCCAGCCAACCAGGGTCAGGTCAGGTTGGAGATACGCAGTATTTT. Protein product: CASQPGSGQVGDTQYF.

The chain combines TRBV9 with TRBJ2-7; no reliable D call. Trimming shortened V by 7 bases and J by 3 bases, and 14 bases separated the two germline ends. The CDR3 is 13 residues long. Germline V gene sequence: CDR1 SGDLS, CDR2 YYNGEE. In nucleotides, the CDR3 is TGTGCCAGCGCACTGGACCAAGACTACGAGCAGTACTTC. This codes for CASALDQDYEQYF.

This chain joins TRBV11-2 and TRBJ1-2, with D perhaps matching TRBD1 (6 bases). V lost 5 bases and J 4 bases, leaving 11 bases between the germline ends. Germline CDR1 is SGHAT and CDR2 is FQNNGV. The CDR3 length is 13 residues. CDR3 coding DNA: TGTGCCAGCAGCCCGACAGGTATCTATGGCTACACCTTC. Translated: CASSPTGIYGYTF.

The V gene is TRBV27, the J gene TRBJ2-1; 8 bases match TRBD1. V gave up 4 bases and J gave up 6 bases; unmatched junction bases: 5. The CDR3 covers 14 residues. Germline V gene data show CDR1 as MNHEY and CDR2 as SMNVEV (reference sequence). The CDR3 region is CASSYRGQANEQFF. The CDR3, as DNA: TGTGCCAGCAGTTACCGGGGACAGGCCAATGAGCAGTTCTTC.

This clone appeared a few times. This chain links TRBV2 with TRBJ1-5; 7 bases fit TRBD1. Germline trimming cut 7 bases from V and 4 bases from J; bases unmatched to any gene: 4. The V gene's germline CDR1 is SNHLY and CDR2 FYNNEI. This CDR3 has 13 residues. DNA of the CDR3: TGTGCCAGCATCGGGACAGCTAATCAGCCCCAGCATTTT. Translation gives CASIGTANQPQHF.

V is TRBV5-5 and J is TRBJ2-6; the match to TRBD2 covers 14 bases. The CDR3 runs to 19 residues. V was clipped by 4 bases and J by 0 bases; unmatched bases: 6. Germline CDR1 SGHKS, CDR2 YYEKEE (reference sequence). The CDR3 coding sequence is TGTGCCAGCAGCAGACGGACTAGCGGGGGGCGCTCTGGGGCCAACGTCCTGACTTTC. It specifies CASSRRTSGGRSGANVLTF.

The V gene is TRBV5-4, the J gene TRBJ2-4, with TRBD1 identical over 9 bases. Trimming took 5 bases from V and 0 from J; bases not matched to a gene: 6. The CDR3 has 16 residues. Germline CDR1 reads SGHNT; CDR2 reads YYREEE (reference sequence). The CDR3 is CASSSTGGPAKNIQYF. The DNA for the CDR3 is TGTGCCAGCAGTTCGACAGGGGGTCCAGCCAAAAACATTCAGTACTTC. Supplemented by reference TRBV5-4 and TRBJ2-4, the full variable domain reads ETGVTQSPTHLIKTRGQQVTLRCSSQSGHNTVSWYQQALGQGPQFIFQYYREEENGRGNFPPRFSGLQFPNYSSELNVNALELDDSALYLCASSSTGGPAKNIQYFGAGTRLSVL.

V and J are TRBV10-2 and TRBJ2-2; 8 nucleotides align to TRBD1. The CDR3 extends over 14 amino acids. With 6 bases clipped from V and 5 bases from J, the junction kept 5 bases outside the gene matches. The germline V gene has CDR1 WSHSY and CDR2 SAAADI. The CDR3 sequence: CASSRTGYTGELFF. DNA of the CDR3: TGCGCCAGCAGCAGGACAGGGTATACCGGGGAGCTGTTTTTT.

The chain uses TRBV7-9 and TRBJ2-3; TRBD2 matches at 9 bases. V shed 2 bases and J 5 bases; nucleotides not matched to a gene: 11. The CDR3 has 17 residues. The germline gives CDR1 SEHNR, CDR2 FQNEAQ (reference sequence). This CDR3 is CASSLRGTGLAGDTQYF. The CDR3 DNA is TGTGCCAGCAGCTTAAGGGGGACGGGACTAGCCGGAGATACGCAGTATTTT.

The CDR3 DNA is TGTGCCAGCAGTGATGCCCAGGCTGGGGGCGGACTCACTGAAGCTTTCTTT. This codes for CASSDAQAGGGLTEAFF. This chain links TRBV25-1 with TRBJ1-1, with D tentatively TRBD1 (6 bases). CDR3 length equals 17 residues. V was pared by 3 bases and J by 4 bases, with 21 bases between. Germline V gene sequence: CDR1 MGHDK, CDR2 SYGVNS.

This chain uses TRBV19 with TRBJ1-1; D possibly corresponds to TRBD1 (6 bases). This CDR3 region has 14 residues. Germline V gives CDR1 LNHDA, CDR2 SQIVND (reference sequence). Trimming cost V 2 bases and J 4 bases, with 11 bases left between them. The CDR3 DNA reads as TGTGCCAGTAGTATATCCGGGACACCCACTGAAGCTTTCTTT. Translating gives CASSISGTPTEAFF. Looking up the rest from reference TRBV19 and TRBJ1-1 gives the full variable domain: DGGITQSPKYLFRKEGQNVTLSCEQNLNHDAMYWYRQDPGQGLRLIYYSQIVNDFQKGDIAEGYSVSREKKESFPLTVTSAQKNPTAFYLCASSISGTPTEAFFGQGTRLTVV.

The chain combines TRBV19 with TRBJ2-3; D perhaps matches TRBD2 (6 bases). The CDR3 consists of 14 residues. V was clipped by 11 bases and J by 4 bases, with 19 bases between them. Germline V lookup: CDR1 LNHDA, CDR2 SQIVND (reference sequence). CDR3 DNA: TGTGCCTGTTCCTTAGGAGGGCCGCCAGATACGCAGTATTTT. Amino acid sequence: CACSLGGPPDTQYF.

The rearrangement uses TRBV18 and TRBJ2-5; 8 nucleotides align to TRBD2. With V trimmed by 2 bases and J by 4 bases, 9 bases remained unmatched. The germline gives CDR1 KGHSH, CDR2 LQKENI. The CDR3 consists of 16 residues. The CDR3 DNA reads TGTGCCAGCTCACCAAGAAACGGGGGGGCCAGAGAGACCCAGTACTTC. Amino acids: CASSPRNGGARETQYF.

The chain joins TRBV6-2 or TRBV6-3 to TRBJ2-1; D is tentatively TRBD1 or TRBD2 (5 bases each). Looked up from germline, CDR1 is MNHEY and CDR2 is SVGEGT. V dropped 5 bases and J dropped 7 bases, with 18 bases sitting between them. CDR3 length: 15 amino acids. CDR3 nucleotide sequence: TGTGCCAGCAGTCGCGACCCCCGGGGCAGAAATGAGCAGTTCTTC. As protein: CASSRDPRGRNEQFF.